Below, 30 T cell receptor beta chains from the same sample are listed, as sequenced in a study of blood T cell repertoires in COVID-19. Only in-frame clones appear in the TCRdb table, and some are missing; sequencing was by immunoSEQ multiplex PCR. The data contain 130,000 or so clones, 70% to 90% of them singletons. The specimen sequenced was peripheral blood. The receptors were gathered from a woman aged 55-69 years with acute or convalescent COVID-19.

The chain employs TRBV7-9 and TRBJ1-3; 10 nucleotides match TRBD1. Per the germline V gene, CDR1 is SEHNR and CDR2 is FQNEAQ (reference sequence). CDR3 size: 14 residues. V trimming: 5 bases; J trimming: 8 bases; junction bases outside the gene matches: 6. CDR3 sequence: CASSPRDRGHTIYF. For the CDR3, the DNA is TGTGCCAGCAGCCCCCGGGACAGGGGACACACCATATATTTT.

In this sample, this clone turned up a few times. This chain joins TRBV11-3 and TRBJ2-1; 15 nucleotides match TRBD2. V gave up 1 base and J gave up 0 bases; unmatched junction bases: 7. This CDR3 contains 20 residues. Germline CDR1 is SGHNT and CDR2 is YENEEA. DNA for the CDR3: TGTGCCAGCAGCTTAGGGGGACTAGCGGGGGGCCAGAGCTCCTACAATGAGCAGTTCTTC. The encoded protein is CASSLGGLAGGQSSYNEQFF.

The table lists this clone with a few counts. The J gene is TRBJ1-2, the V gene TRBV7-9; D gene ambiguous. Germline V gene sequence: CDR1 SEHNR, CDR2 FQNEAQ (reference sequence). Trimming shortened V by 2 bases and J by 1 base, and 5 bases separated the two germline ends. This CDR3 comprises 13 residues. CDR3 coding DNA: TGTGCCAGCAGCTTATACAGTAACTATGGCTACACCTTC. Protein sequence: CASSLYSNYGYTF.

V usage is TRBV19 and J usage is TRBJ2-2; 7 nucleotides agree with TRBD2. Germline values: CDR1 LNHDA, CDR2 SQIVND (reference sequence). V was pared by 5 bases and J by 5 bases, with 11 bases of the junction left unmatched. CDR3 length: 16 residues. The CDR3 sequence is CASSALGGSVTGELFF. In nucleotides, the CDR3 is TGTGCCAGTAGTGCCCTCGGGGGGTCGGTAACCGGGGAGCTGTTTTTT.

This clone was observed a single time. V gene TRBV5-1 combines with J gene TRBJ1-2; 8 nucleotides match TRBD1. The germline V gene has CDR1 SGHRS and CDR2 YFSETQ. With 5 bases clipped from V and 7 bases from J, the junction kept 7 bases outside the gene matches. The CDR3 contains 13 residues. The CDR3 bases are TGCGCCAGCAGTCCGACAGGGGTGCTTGGCTACACCTTC. The encoded protein is CASSPTGVLGYTF.

This chain's CDR3 is CATSLGTDTQYF. The DNA of the CDR3 is TGTGCCACCAGCCTCGGGACAGATACGCAGTATTTT. The rearrangement links TRBV15 to TRBJ2-3, with D unresolved. Germline V CDR1 and CDR2: LNHNV, YYDKDF (reference sequence). The CDR3 sequence is 12 residues long. Trimming stripped 5 bases from V and 3 bases from J, with 6 bases between. The whole variable domain, filled in from reference TRBV15 and TRBJ2-3, reads DAMVIQNPRYQVTQFGKPVTLSCSQTLNHNVMYWYQQKSSQAPKLLFHYYDKDFNNEADTPDNFQSRRPNTSFCFLDIRSPGLGDTAMYLCATSLGTDTQYFGPGTRLTVL.

The rearrangement uses TRBV7-9 and TRBJ2-7, with 8 bases identical to TRBD1. The CDR3 runs 15 residues. The trim removed 4 bases at V and 0 bases at J, leaving 5 bases unmatched. Germline V gene lookup returns CDR1 SEHNR and CDR2 FQNEAQ (reference sequence). The CDR3 DNA sequence: TGTGCCAGCAGCTACCCGGACAGGGCCTCCTACGAGCAGTACTTC. It specifies CASSYPDRASYEQYF.

This clone was recorded a few times. V gene TRBV7-9 combines with J gene TRBJ1-2; D is possibly TRBD1 (6 bases). V lost 8 bases, J lost 4 bases, and 14 bases lay in between. Germline V lookup: CDR1 SEHNR, CDR2 FQNEAQ (reference sequence). This CDR3 contains 13 residues. The CDR3 here is CASRGAYGYGYTF. The DNA for the CDR3 is TGTGCCAGCCGGGGGGCGTACGGCTATGGCTACACCTTC.

The chain combines TRBV25-1 with TRBJ1-4; tentatively, D is TRBD1 (5 bases). The CDR3 loop spans 15 amino acids. Trimming took 3 bases from V and 3 from J, leaving 11 bases between them. The germline V gene has CDR1 MGHDK and CDR2 SYGVNS. CDR3 sequence reads: CASSDAGSANEKLFF. For the CDR3, the DNA is TGTGCCAGCAGTGATGCAGGGTCGGCTAATGAAAAACTGTTTTTT.

This clone was counted a single time. This chain links TRBV30 with TRBJ2-5, with 7 bases that match TRBD2. The CDR3 is 14 residues long. V gave up 5 bases and J gave up 4 bases; unmatched junction bases: 10. Per germline, CDR1 GTSNPN and CDR2 SVGIG (reference sequence). Written as DNA, the CDR3 is TGTGCCTGGGGGTTGGGGGGAGGGAGAGAGACCCAGTACTTC. It yields the protein CAWGLGGGRETQYF.

The V gene is TRBV30, the J gene TRBJ1-3; no clear D gene. CDR1 and CDR2 (germline): GTSNPN, SVGIG (reference sequence). V lost 0 bases and J 0 bases, leaving 6 bases between the germline ends. The CDR3 totals 14 residues. CDR3 loop: CAWSVRVSGNTIYF. The CDR3 coding sequence is TGTGCCTGGAGTGTACGGGTCTCTGGAAACACCATATATTTT.

The chain carries TRBV5-6 and TRBJ1-2; 12 bases line up with TRBD1. The germline CDR1 and CDR2 sequences are SGHDT and YYEEEE. CDR3 length: 15 amino acids. Unmatched junction bases numbered 7, after V lost 2 bases and J lost 8 bases. The CDR3 DNA reads as TGTGCCAGCAGCTTCCAGGGACAGGGGGCGGGCGGCTACACCTTC. The encoded protein is CASSFQGQGAGGYTF.

The CDR3 reads CASSLEGELAEQYF. Here the CDR3 DNA reads TGTGCCAGCAGCTTAGAAGGAGAATTGGCCGAGCAGTACTTC. The chain uses TRBV7-6 and TRBJ2-7; D is unresolved. V shed 1 base and J shed 6 bases, with 13 bases lying between them. This CDR3 is 14 amino acids long. Looked up from germline, CDR1 is SGHVS and CDR2 is FNYEAQ.

The genes are TRBV5-1 and TRBJ2-5; 7 bases agree with TRBD2. The CDR3 covers 15 residues. Germline CDR1 SGHRS, CDR2 YFSETQ. V lost 0 bases and J lost 2; bases outside the gene matches: 4. CDR3 sequence reads: CASSLGASGQETQYF. The CDR3 nucleotides read TGCGCCAGCAGCTTGGGGGCTAGCGGACAAGAGACCCAGTACTTC. Drawing the rest from reference TRBV5-1 and TRBJ2-5, the complete variable domain is KAGVTQTPRYLIKTRGQQVTLSCSPISGHRSVSWYQQTPGQGLQFLFEYFSETQRNKGNFPGRFSGRQFSNSRSEMNVSTLELGDSALYLCASSLGASGQETQYFGPGTRLLVL.

The rearrangement links TRBV7-2 to TRBJ2-7; a weak D match, TRBD2 (6 bases). In germline, CDR1 is SGHTA, CDR2 FQGNSA. This CDR3 has 14 amino acids. V shed 2 bases and J shed 5 bases, with 13 bases lying between them. CDR3 sequence (DNA): TGTGCCAGCAGCTTAAAGGGACTTTCGCACGAGCAGTACTTC. Amino acid sequence: CASSLKGLSHEQYF. Full variable domain (outside the CDR3, taken from reference TRBV7-2 and TRBJ2-7): GAGVSQSPSNKVTEKGKDVELRCDPISGHTALYWYRQSLGQGLEFLIYFQGNSAPDKSGLPSDRFSAERTGGSVSTLTIQRTQQEDSAVYLCASSLKGLSHEQYFGPGTRLTVT.

The CDR3 reads CASSPRAGGHTDTQYF. The DNA of the CDR3 is TGTGCCAGCAGCCCCCGGGCGGGGGGGCACACAGATACGCAGTATTTT. This chain connects TRBV9 to TRBJ2-3, with 9 bases aligning to TRBD2. CDR1 is SGDLS and CDR2 is YYNGEE in the germline V gene. The V segment lost 4 bases and the J segment 2 bases; nucleotides outside the gene matches: 8. CDR3 length: 16 amino acids.

The V call is TRBV19, the J call TRBJ1-5; 8 nucleotides align to TRBD1. The CDR3 has 14 residues. Per the germline V gene, CDR1 is LNHDA and CDR2 is SQIVND (reference sequence). V shed 4 bases and J 1 base; nucleotides not matched to a gene: 0. The CDR3 DNA reads TGTGCCAGTAGTAACAGGGGGAGCAATCAGCCCCAGCATTTT. Translating gives CASSNRGSNQPQHF.

The gene calls are TRBV11-2 and TRBJ1-2, with D possibly TRBD1 on 5 matching bases. V lost 0 bases and J lost 2, with 10 bases in between. Germline CDR1 and CDR2: SGHAT and FQNNGV. The CDR3 contains 15 residues. This chain's CDR3 is CASSLEPRGNYGYTF. DNA of the CDR3: TGTGCCAGCAGCTTAGAACCGCGGGGGAACTATGGCTACACCTTC.

V and J are TRBV20-1 and TRBJ1-2; D remains ambiguous. The CDR3 spans 12 residues. V lost 3 bases to trimming and J lost 3 bases, with 8 bases between them. In germline, CDR1 is DFQATT, CDR2 SNEGSKA (reference sequence). CDR3 nucleotide sequence: TGCAGTGCTAGTTACGCGGACTATGGCTACACCTTC. It is translated as CSASYADYGYTF.

This chain connects TRBV29-1 to TRBJ2-2; 9 bases line up with TRBD1. Germline values: CDR1 SQVTM, CDR2 ANQGSEA. The CDR3 is 16 amino acids. V lost 1 base and J lost 7; bases outside the gene matches: 10. CDR3 region: CSVEGETGGWNGELFF. The CDR3 DNA sequence: TGCAGCGTTGAAGGGGAGACAGGGGGATGGAACGGGGAGCTGTTTTTT.

The genes are TRBV28 and TRBJ2-7; D gene uncertain. The CDR3 runs to 11 residues. Germline V gives CDR1 MDHEN, CDR2 SYDVKM. Trimming shortened V by 8 bases and J by 4 bases, and 9 bases separated the two germline ends. The CDR3 loop reads CASARVYEQYF. In DNA, the CDR3 is TGTGCCAGCGCCCGCGTGTACGAGCAGTACTTC.

This chain joins TRBV14 and TRBJ2-1; maybe TRBD1 (8 bases). The CDR3 sequence is 14 residues long. The V end lost 3 bases, the J end lost 6 bases, and 12 bases lay between the germline ends. Germline CDR1 is SGHDN and CDR2 is FVKESK. The CDR3 is CASSQNRGGNEQFF. As DNA, the CDR3 is TGTGCCAGCAGCCAGAACAGGGGGGGCAATGAGCAGTTCTTC.

The chain is built from TRBV29-1 and TRBJ2-3; 8 bases match TRBD2. Trimming cost V 7 bases and J 3 bases; bases outside gene matches: 9. CDR1 SQVTM and CDR2 ANQGSEA come from the germline V gene. The CDR3 contains 14 residues. CDR3 sequence (DNA): TGCAGCGCCCGGGGACTAGTCAGAACAGATACGCAGTATTTT. Translating gives CSARGLVRTDTQYF.

The J gene is TRBJ1-2, the V gene TRBV28; D gene ambiguous. The CDR3 runs 11 residues. Germline V gene data show CDR1 as MDHEN and CDR2 as SYDVKM. The V and J ends lost 8 bases and 8 bases respectively, with 12 bases between them. The CDR3: CASSITRGYTF. The CDR3 bases are TGTGCCAGCTCTATTACTCGGGGCTACACCTTC.

CDR3 sequence: CASSSGQIVNEKLFF. The CDR3 DNA sequence: TGTGCCAGCAGCAGTGGACAGATAGTTAATGAAAAACTGTTTTTT. V gene TRBV5-8 combines with J gene TRBJ1-4; perhaps TRBD1 as D (6 bases). This CDR3 has 15 amino acids. The ends were cut back, 4 bases at V and 4 bases at J, with 14 bases in the middle. Per the germline V gene, CDR1 is SGHTS and CDR2 is YDEGEE.

This chain links TRBV5-5 with TRBJ2-7; tentatively, D is TRBD1 (5 bases). V was cut by 0 bases and J by 9 bases, with 16 bases left in between. From germline, CDR1 is SGHKS and CDR2 YYEKEE (reference sequence). This CDR3 spans 14 amino acids. This chain's CDR3 is CASSLVGQSVGQYF. DNA for the CDR3: TGTGCCAGCAGCTTGGTTGGACAATCAGTCGGGCAGTACTTC.

The chain uses TRBV7-6 and TRBJ2-1, with D perhaps TRBD2 (7 bases). The V end was cut by 1 base, the J end by 9 bases, with 19 bases between. The length of the CDR3 is 16 residues. Germline CDR1 is SGHVS and CDR2 is FNYEAQ. The CDR3 DNA is TGTGCCAGCAGCTTAGGGCTGGGGGGGGGCTATAGTGAGCAGTTCTTC. It encodes CASSLGLGGGYSEQFF.

There are a few counts of this clone. J is TRBJ1-1 and V is TRBV6-1; 7 bases fit TRBD1. The J segment lost 6 bases and the V segment lost 3 bases, leaving 7 bases of the junction unmatched. The CDR3 is made up of 14 amino acids. Per germline, CDR1 MNHNS and CDR2 SASEGT. The CDR3 region has the DNA TGTGCCAGCAGTGAGATGACAGGGAGGTCTGAAGCTTTCTTT. Translated: CASSEMTGRSEAFF.

The V gene is TRBV30, the J gene TRBJ2-2; 8 bases match TRBD1. This CDR3 comprises 15 residues. With 0 bases clipped from V and 4 bases from J, the junction kept 4 bases outside the gene matches. Per the germline V gene, CDR1 is GTSNPN and CDR2 is SVGIG (reference sequence). The CDR3 DNA reads as TGTGCCTGGAGTGTAAAAACAGGGGGCACCGGGGAGCTGTTTTTT. Translated: CAWSVKTGGTGELFF.

The chain employs TRBV12-5 and TRBJ2-5, with D possibly being TRBD1 (5 bases). The CDR3 spans 12 residues. Germline V gene data show CDR1 as LGHNT and CDR2 as FRNRAP. Trimming pared 8 bases from V and 5 bases from J, leaving 12 bases between. This chain's CDR3 is CASRQGGETQYF. CDR3 sequence (DNA): TGTGCTAGTAGGCAGGGTGGGGAGACCCAGTACTTC.